This T cell receptor beta chain was sequenced for a study of blood T cell repertoires in COVID-19. Study as a whole: Nucleic acid was either cDNA or gDNA, and it came from T cells, B-cell-depleted T cells, or PBMCs.

Seattle's enrolled individuals joined amid active infection and were then monitored longitudinally. V gave up 6 bases and J gave up 8 bases; unmatched junction bases: 8. The CDR3 consists of 13 residues. Germline CDR1 is SNHLY and CDR2 is FYNNEI. Per the authors' pipeline: It was from reference gene primer amplification that nucleated cell counts were estimated. Sequencing was performed with immunoSEQ multiplex PCR; in TCRdb, only in-frame clones are kept and a portion is missing. D and trimming were read from the DNA, whereas the V and J calls and clone size are those reported in that table. Of 300,000 to 450,000 clones listed, 89% are singletons.

J is TRBJ1-2 and V is TRBV2, with 8 bases matching TRBD1. The clonotype originates from a woman in her 30s with COVID-19, enrolled during active disease. The sample was peripheral blood. CDR3 protein: CASSRTGTGGYTF. The CDR3 nucleotides are TGTGCCAGCAGCAGGACAGGGACGGGCGGCTACACCTTC.